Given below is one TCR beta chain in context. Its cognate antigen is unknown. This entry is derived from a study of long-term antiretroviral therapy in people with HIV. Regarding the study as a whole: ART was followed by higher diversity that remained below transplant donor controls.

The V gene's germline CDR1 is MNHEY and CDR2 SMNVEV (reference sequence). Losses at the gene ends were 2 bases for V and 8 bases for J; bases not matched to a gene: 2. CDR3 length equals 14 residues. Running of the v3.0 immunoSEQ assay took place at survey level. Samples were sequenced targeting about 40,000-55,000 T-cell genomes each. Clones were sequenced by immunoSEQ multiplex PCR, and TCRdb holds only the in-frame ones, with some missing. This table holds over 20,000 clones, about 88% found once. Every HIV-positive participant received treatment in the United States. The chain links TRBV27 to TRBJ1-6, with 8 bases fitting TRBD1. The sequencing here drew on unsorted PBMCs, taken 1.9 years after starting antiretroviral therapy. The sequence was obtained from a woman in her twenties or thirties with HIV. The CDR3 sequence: CASSLGQGYSPLHF. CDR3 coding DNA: TGTGCCAGCAGTTTAGGACAGGGTTATTCACCCCTCCACTTT.